These T cell receptor beta chains were read from a single sample in a study of shared clonotypes between healthy human individuals. Assay used: immunoSEQ multiplex PCR; TCRdb lists only in-frame clones, some missing. The sample holds approximately 980,000 clones, about 80% seen once. Sequenced material: memory CD4+ T cells sorted from blood. The receptors come from a man younger than 35 in good health. CDR3s leave out the opening cysteine and the closing phenylalanine or tryptophan. Fields, in order: J gene, D gene, V gene, CDR3 protein. The D gene is left open where the match is weak.

TRBJ1-1 TRBD1 TRBV18 ASSYTGGDTEAF
TRBJ2-7 NA TRBV2 ASSEVEQY
TRBJ2-2 NA TRBV10-2 ASRPGGNTGELF
TRBJ2-7 NA TRBV7-2 ASSLASPGSWIEQY
TRBJ1-3 NA TRBV5-1 ASSLSGNSGNTIY
TRBJ2-7 NA TRBV6-1 ASLFSGLGPYEQY
TRBJ1-1 TRBD1 TRBV11-2 ASSFGDRPTEAF
TRBJ2-3 NA TRBV6-6 ASSPSSAGWVDTQY
TRBJ1-2 TRBD1 TRBV6-1 ASRSFLGGADGYT
TRBJ1-4 NA TRBV5-5 ASSFIGQTNEKLF
TRBJ1-3 NA TRBV2 ASRGAVAAGNTIY
TRBJ2-1 NA TRBV6-1 ASSEQGVGLNNEQF
TRBJ2-1 NA TRBV29-1 SVAERLGDGGQF
TRBJ2-5 TRBD2 TRBV7-2 ASSLEVAGPPQETQY
TRBJ2-7 NA TRBV6-1 ASRPGPRMGEQY
TRBJ2-1 NA TRBV7-2 ASSREVYNEQF